This T cell receptor (beta chain) was captured by sequencing in a study of blood T cell repertoires in COVID-19. Clones were read by immunoSEQ multiplex PCR, and TCRdb kept only the in-frame ones, dropping some. The table includes some 140,000 clones, around 80% detected once. Germline V gene lookup returns CDR1 SNHLY and CDR2 FYNNEI. Germline trimming cut 6 bases from V and 2 bases from J; bases unmatched to any gene: 1. This CDR3 is built from 13 residues. Sequenced material: PBMCs or T cells enriched from blood (not recorded which). The source is a man aged 35 to 55 with acute COVID-19. The rearrangement links TRBV2 to TRBJ2-1; 7 bases are shared with TRBD1. The CDR3 protein is CASSRGTYNEQFF. The DNA for the CDR3 is TGTGCCAGCAGCAGGGGGACCTACAATGAGCAGTTCTTC.